This T cell receptor beta chain was captured in a study of T cell responses to AZD1222 COVID-19 vaccine. This table comes from immunoSEQ multiplex PCR, and its TCRdb copy is limited to in-frame clones, with some not included. The sample includes 150,000 to 180,000 clones, under 95% of them seen just once. This CDR3 spans 14 amino acids. The V end was cut by 3 bases, the J end by 0 bases, with 12 bases between. CDR1 and CDR2 (germline): DFQATT, SNEGSKA (reference sequence). In this sample, this clone turned up once. The sequence came from an adult in good health. The J gene is TRBJ2-7, the V gene TRBV20-1; no definite D call. Sequences were derived from peripheral blood, sampled on day 0 of AZD1222 vaccination. This chain's CDR3 is CSASRPGSSYEQYF. CDR3 nucleotides: TGCAGTGCTAGTCGGCCAGGAAGCTCCTACGAGCAGTACTTC.